This TCR beta chain came from a study of CXCR3-negative and CXCR3-positive naive CD8 T cells. Overall study context: Roughly 135 million TRB reads were obtained overall (about 1.5 +/- 0.3 million per library).

General study points: Naive subsets expressed similar surface CD5; TRB CDR3 features served to infer TCR strength. Both naive subsets, CXCR3-negative and CXCR3-positive, displayed similar TRBV-TRBJ usage, unlike memory cells.

Concerning this clonotype itself: Its antigen is as yet unknown.

CDR3 length equals 14 residues. Germline V gene sequence: CDR1 SGHRS, CDR2 YFSETQ. With UMI labels, 5' RACE was used to prepare the TRB cDNA libraries. Reanalyzing the 5' RACE reads, TCRdb keeps one entry per CDR3 protein, without DNA. Its table records under 70,000 distinct CDR3 sequences. The TCR was taken from a human donor in good health. Some clones in this sample may be carry-over from other donors' samples. The V gene is TRBV5-1, the J gene TRBJ2-7; as DNA is missing, the TRBD1 call by TCRdb cannot be tested. Sequenced sample: memory CD8+ T cells from blood. CDR3 sequence reads: CASSLGGPASEQYF.